A single sample is the source of the 19 T cell receptor beta chains below, sequenced in a study of OX40 agonist ivuxolimab in advanced cancers. Using immunoSEQ multiplex PCR, the repertoire was profiled, and TCRdb retains in-frame clones only, with some absent. In the table there are over 50,000 clones, about nine tenths of which are singletons. The starting material was CD4+ or CD8+ T cells sorted from blood, obtained in a trial of the OX40 agonist ivuxolimab. All receptors come from an adult with an advanced solid tumor such as melanoma, head and neck, liver or kidney cancer.

The genes are TRBV4-2 and TRBJ2-1; TRBD2 matches 7 bases. The J segment lost 0 bases and the V segment lost 0 bases, leaving 5 bases of the junction unmatched. Germline V CDR1 and CDR2: LGHNA, YNFKEQ. The CDR3 consists of 17 residues. The CDR3 region is CASSQDLGGSSYNEQFF. The CDR3 region has the DNA TGTGCCAGCAGCCAAGATTTGGGCGGGAGCTCCTACAATGAGCAGTTCTTC.

The gene calls are TRBV30 and TRBJ2-1; D is ambiguous. CDR1 is GTSNPN, CDR2 SVGIG, per germline (reference sequence). Trimming cost V 3 bases and J 6 bases, with 12 bases left between them. CDR3 length: 13 residues. In nucleotides, the CDR3 is TGTGCCTGGAGAATAGGTAGTGGCAATGAGCAGTTCTTC. It encodes CAWRIGSGNEQFF.

The rearrangement joins TRBV5-6 to TRBJ2-2; D is ambiguous. V lost 0 bases and J lost 6, with 3 bases in between. The V gene's germline CDR1 is SGHDT and CDR2 YYEEEE. The CDR3 runs 12 residues. Here the CDR3 DNA reads TGTGCCAGCAGCTTGGACCCCGGGGAGCTGTTTTTT. As protein: CASSLDPGELFF.

The chain has TRBV5-6 and TRBJ2-2; 7 positions agree with TRBD1. The CDR3 has 15 amino acids. Germline-derived CDR1 and CDR2 are SGHDT and YYEEEE. Trimming took 4 bases from V and 6 from J; bases not matched to a gene: 9. CDR3 protein: CASSQDRVSAGELFF. CDR3 nucleotides: TGTGCCAGCAGCCAAGACAGGGTTAGCGCCGGGGAGCTGTTTTTT.

The CDR3 coding sequence is TGTGCCACCAGCAGAGATTTAGGGGTTGTCTATGGCTACACCTTC. As protein: CATSRDLGVVYGYTF. This chain connects TRBV15 to TRBJ1-2; D perhaps matches TRBD1 (5 bases). V was shortened by 0 bases and J by 4 bases, with 12 bases between the two germline ends. CDR3 length: 15 amino acids. Germline CDR1 LNHNV, CDR2 YYDKDF (reference sequence).

By frequency in the sample, this clone is medium-sized. The J gene is TRBJ2-1, the V gene TRBV27; tentatively, D is TRBD2 (5 bases). Germline V gene data show CDR1 as MNHEY and CDR2 as SMNVEV (reference sequence). This CDR3 is 14 amino acids long. The V end was cut by 0 bases, the J end by 6 bases, with 9 bases between. The CDR3 coding sequence is TGTGCCAGCAGTTTATCCGGCGGGCCCAATGAGCAGTTCTTC. The encoded protein is CASSLSGGPNEQFF.

This clone was seen a handful of times. The chain is built from TRBV4-2 and TRBJ2-7, with D tentatively TRBD2 (5 bases). This CDR3 is 13 amino acids long. Deletions cut 2 bases from V and 2 bases from J, with 7 bases between. The germline V gene has CDR1 LGHNA and CDR2 YNFKEQ. CDR3 in DNA: TGTGCCAGCAGCCAACGGGATCCCTACGAGCAGTACTTC. Its protein product is CASSQRDPYEQYF.

The rearrangement links TRBV27 to TRBJ2-1; D gene ambiguous. V was trimmed by 4 bases and J by 6 bases, leaving 10 bases between them. This CDR3 is 13 amino acids long. Per the germline V gene, CDR1 is MNHEY and CDR2 is SMNVEV (reference sequence). The CDR3 coding sequence is TGTGCCAGCAGTTACGTCAGTCGCAATGAGCAGTTCTTC. The encoded protein is CASSYVSRNEQFF.

This chain uses TRBV6-1 with TRBJ2-7; D uncertain. The CDR3 contains 12 residues. The germline V and J ends were trimmed by 8 bases and 0 bases, with 8 bases remaining between them. Germline CDR1 and CDR2: MNHNS and SASEGT. CDR3 loop: CASGPISYEQYF. The CDR3 DNA sequence: TGTGCCAGCGGACCCATCTCCTACGAGCAGTACTTC.

This chain joins TRBV28 and TRBJ1-5; D is unclear. The V and J ends lost 7 bases and 5 bases respectively, with 21 bases between them. This CDR3 has 16 residues. Germline V CDR1 and CDR2: MDHEN, SYDVKM. This chain's CDR3 is CASTLRREGWDQPQHF. The CDR3 DNA reads as TGTGCCAGCACCCTTCGGCGGGAAGGTTGGGATCAGCCCCAGCATTTT.

This clone was detected once. The chain joins TRBV28 to TRBJ2-2; D might be TRBD1 or TRBD2, each matching 6 bases. V was cut by 10 bases and J by 4 bases, with 16 bases left in between. The CDR3 is 14 residues long. CDR1 and CDR2 (germline): MDHEN, SYDVKM. In DNA, the CDR3 is TGTGCCACCAAAGACAGGAGGGCCACCGGGGAGCTGTTTTTT. This gives the protein CATKDRRATGELFF.

This rearrangement joins TRBV7-9 to TRBJ2-2, with 8 bases fitting TRBD2. Looked up from germline, CDR1 is SEHNR and CDR2 is FQNEAQ (reference sequence). CDR3 length equals 15 residues. V lost 3 bases to trimming and J lost 1 base; unmatched junction nucleotides: 1. CDR3 nucleotides: TGTGCCAGCAGCTTTGCGGGAGGGAACACCGGGGAGCTGTTTTTT. This encodes CASSFAGGNTGELFF.

The chain carries TRBV4-3 and TRBJ2-7, with 8 bases lining up with TRBD2. Unmatched junction bases numbered 5, after V lost 4 bases and J lost 3 bases. The CDR3 is 14 amino acids. Germline CDR1 and CDR2: LGHNA and YSLEER. As DNA, the CDR3 is TGCGCCAGCAGCCGGGTACTAGCGGACTACGAGCAGTACTTC. This encodes CASSRVLADYEQYF.

The chain recombines TRBV27 with TRBJ2-3; 9 nucleotides line up with TRBD2. This CDR3 region has 17 residues. Germline CDR1 and CDR2: MNHEY and SMNVEV (reference sequence). Trimming removed 2 bases from V and 6 bases from J; junction bases left unmatched: 12. The CDR3 is CASSLSPGGRVADTQYF. CDR3 nucleotides: TGTGCCAGCAGTTTAAGCCCTGGCGGGAGGGTAGCCGATACGCAGTATTTT.

The chain links TRBV11-2 to TRBJ2-1, with TRBD2 as a possible D gene (5 bases). CDR3 length equals 16 residues. V shed 1 base and J shed 3 bases, with 13 bases lying between them. The germline V gene encodes CDR1 SGHAT and CDR2 FQNNGV. CDR3 region: CASSLVVRGSYNEQFF. The CDR3 DNA reads TGTGCCAGCAGCTTAGTAGTCCGGGGAAGCTACAATGAGCAGTTCTTC.

The chain has TRBV27 and TRBJ2-7; D tentatively reads TRBD1 or TRBD2 (5 bases each). CDR1 is MNHEY, CDR2 SMNVEV, per germline (reference sequence). V was cut by 0 bases and J by 6 bases, with 15 bases left in between. This CDR3 comprises 15 residues. In DNA form, the CDR3 reads TGTGCCAGCAGTTTATCTGGGGGAGTTAGAGCCGAGCAGTACTTC. Its translation: CASSLSGGVRAEQYF.

The chain links TRBV28 to TRBJ1-3; D gene unclear. This CDR3 spans 13 amino acids. Germline CDR1 MDHEN, CDR2 SYDVKM. Trimming stripped 3 bases from V and 4 bases from J, with 7 bases between. This chain's CDR3 is CASSFEEGNTIYF. The CDR3 DNA reads as TGTGCCAGCAGTTTCGAGGAGGGAAACACCATATATTTT.

The chain carries TRBV11-2 and TRBJ1-3, with no clear D. Trimming shortened V by 8 bases and J by 3 bases, and 11 bases separated the two germline ends. The V gene's germline CDR1 is SGHAT and CDR2 FQNNGV. The length of the CDR3 is 13 residues. For the CDR3, the DNA is TGTGCCAGCCGCCAGGTTTATGGAAACACCATATATTTT. Its translation: CASRQVYGNTIYF.

Note on this clone: Sequence at one end of the junction differs from germline and may be a read error. This chain joins TRBV7-7 and TRBJ2-2; D is uncertain. CDR3 length: 15 residues. Per germline, CDR1 SSHAT and CDR2 FNYEAQ (reference sequence). CDR3 sequence reads: CASSLEDGYTGELFF. Here the CDR3 DNA reads TGTGCTAGCAGCTTAGAAGACGGGTACACCGGGGAGCTGTTTTTT.